A single sample is the source of the 8 T cell receptor beta chains below, sequenced in a study of T cells in Graves' hyperthyroidism and ophthalmopathy. RNA transcripts yielded amplified TCR beta CDR3 regions. First-round RT-PCR with HTBI primers amplified the TCR CDR3 region. TCRdb fed the multiplex PCR reads into MiXCR, producing one record per CDR3 protein. The data show 500,000 to 550,000 distinct CDR3 sequences, 15% to 20% seen once. Sequenced input: blood. These receptors all come from a middle-aged man with Graves' ophthalmopathy.

The chain combines TRBV6-1 with TRBJ1-1; no clear D. Germline V gene sequence: CDR1 MNHNS, CDR2 SASEGT. Trimming took off 11 bases at V and 5 bases at J, with 12 bases between the two ends. The CDR3 extends over 11 amino acids. The chain's CDR3 is CAAGLGTEAFF. CDR3 in DNA: TGTGCCGCGGGTTTGGGGACTGAAGCTTTCTTT.

This clonotype was seen ten or more times. The rearrangement links TRBV3-1 to TRBJ1-1; D is uncertain. V shed 4 bases and J shed 1 base, with 10 bases lying between them. Germline loops: CDR1 LGHDT, CDR2 YNNKEL (reference sequence). The CDR3 contains 14 residues. This CDR3 is CASSPSAGNTEAFF. Written as DNA, the CDR3 is TGTGCCAGCAGCCCCTCGGCAGGGAACACTGAAGCTTTCTTT.

The chain recombines TRBV20-1 with TRBJ2-7, with D unclear. V dropped 8 bases and J dropped 2 bases, with 16 bases sitting between them. Germline V gene sequence: CDR1 DFQATT, CDR2 SNEGSKA (reference sequence). The CDR3 contains 13 residues. Here the CDR3 reads CSPYSSFTYEQYF. CDR3 nucleotide sequence: TGCAGTCCTTACAGCTCATTTACCTACGAGCAGTACTTC.

The sample holds a few counts of this clonotype. The CDR3 DNA reads TGTGCCAGCAGCCCCAGGACAGGGACCAACACCATATATTTT. It yields the protein CASSPRTGTNTIYF. The V call is TRBV9, the J call TRBJ1-3; TRBD1 agrees at 8 bases. The germline V gene has CDR1 SGDLS and CDR2 YYNGEE. Germline trimming cut 4 bases from V and 7 bases from J; bases unmatched to any gene: 7. This CDR3 contains 14 residues.

The chain couples TRBV5-6 to TRBJ2-7, with 10 bases aligning to TRBD1. J gave up 2 bases and V 4 bases, and 9 bases lay outside the gene matches. CDR1 is SGHDT and CDR2 is YYEEEE in the germline V gene. The CDR3 spans 16 residues. CDR3 region: CASSPIPGTGAYEQYF. CDR3 in DNA: TGTGCCAGCAGCCCGATTCCCGGGACAGGGGCCTACGAGCAGTACTTC. Variable domain in full (rest from reference TRBV5-6 and TRBJ2-7): DAGVTQSPTHLIKTRGQQVTLRCSPKSGHDTVSWYQQALGQGPQFIFQYYEEEERQRGNFPDRFSGHQFPNYSSELNVNALLLGDSALYLCASSPIPGTGAYEQYFGPGTRLTVT.

This clonotype was counted ten times or more. The chain recombines TRBV7-9 with TRBJ2-5; perhaps TRBD2 as D (5 bases). Trimming took 6 bases from V and 1 from J, leaving 12 bases between them. CDR3 length: 14 amino acids. The germline gives CDR1 SEHNR, CDR2 FQNEAQ (reference sequence). Here the CDR3 DNA reads TGTGCCAGCAGTGTCGGACTGTCCCAAGAGACCCAGTACTTC. Its protein is CASSVGLSQETQYF.

This clonotype turned up a few times. The chain carries TRBV12-3 or TRBV12-4 and TRBJ1-5; D is unresolved. V lost 2 bases and J lost 4, with 18 bases in between. The CDR3 is made up of 17 amino acids. The CDR3 nucleotides are TGTGCCAGCAGTTTACCCAGCTGGGGAGGGTTGAATCAGCCCCAGCATTTT. Amino acid sequence: CASSLPSWGGLNQPQHF.

In its sample, this clonotype was seen a few times. The gene calls are TRBV7-9 and TRBJ1-6, with 7 bases identical to TRBD1. Germline trimming cut 5 bases from V and 9 bases from J; bases unmatched to any gene: 19. Germline V CDR1 and CDR2: SEHNR, FQNEAQ (reference sequence). This CDR3 spans 18 amino acids. CDR3 DNA sequence: TGTGCCAGCAGCCCGGGGCCTCAGGGGGGGGGGCTTAGTTCACCCCTCCACTTT. Encoded protein: CASSPGPQGGGLSSPLHF.